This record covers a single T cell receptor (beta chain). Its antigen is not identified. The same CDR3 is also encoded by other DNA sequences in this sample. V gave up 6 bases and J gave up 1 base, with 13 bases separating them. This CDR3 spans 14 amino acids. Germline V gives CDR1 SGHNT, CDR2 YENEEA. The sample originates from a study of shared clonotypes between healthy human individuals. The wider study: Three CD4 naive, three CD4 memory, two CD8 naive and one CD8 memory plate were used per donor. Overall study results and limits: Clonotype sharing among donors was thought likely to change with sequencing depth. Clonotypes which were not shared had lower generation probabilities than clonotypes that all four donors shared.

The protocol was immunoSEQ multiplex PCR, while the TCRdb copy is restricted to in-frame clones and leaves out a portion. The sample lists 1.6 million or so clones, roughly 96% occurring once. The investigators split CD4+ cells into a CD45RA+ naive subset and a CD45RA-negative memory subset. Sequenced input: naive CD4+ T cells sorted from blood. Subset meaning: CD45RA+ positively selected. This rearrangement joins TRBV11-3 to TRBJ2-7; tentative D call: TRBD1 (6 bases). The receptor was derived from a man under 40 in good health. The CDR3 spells CASSRGQSSYEQYF. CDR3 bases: TGTGCCAGCAGTCGAGGACAGAGTTCCTACGAGCAGTACTTC. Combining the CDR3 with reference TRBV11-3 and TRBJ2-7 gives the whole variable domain EAGVVQSPRYKIIEKKQPVAFWCNPISGHNTLYWYLQNLGQGPELLIRYENEEAVDDSQLPKDRFSAERLKGVDSTLKIQPAELGDSAVYLCASSRGQSSYEQYFGPGTRLTVT.